This TCR beta chain was sequenced for a study of T cells in Graves' hyperthyroidism and ophthalmopathy. This clonotype was seen at least ten times. Each diagnosis drew on symptoms, thyroxine, TRAb, thyroid ultrasound and orbital computed tomography findings. J was trimmed by 3 bases and V by 6 bases; bases with no gene match: 4. The CDR3 contains 15 residues. Germline CDR1 and CDR2: SNHLY and FYNNEI. The CDR3 regions of TCR beta were amplified from RNA transcripts. HTBI primers were the set used in a first-round RT-PCR of the TCR CDR3. MiXCR was run by TCRdb on the multiplex PCR reads, yielding one entry per CDR3 protein. The sample contains roughly 600,000 distinct CDR3 sequences, about 14% of which appear only once.

Sequencing was done on a sample of blood. This receptor was obtained from a woman in her forties or fifties with Graves' ophthalmopathy. The chain is built from TRBV2 and TRBJ2-3; 12 bases match TRBD2. CDR3 bases: TGTGCCAGCAGAGGACTAGCGGGACTAACAGATACGCAGTATTTT. This encodes CASRGLAGLTDTQYF.